The 6 T cell receptor beta chains reported below all come from one sample, sequenced in a study of blood T cell repertoires in COVID-19. TCRdb keeps only in-frame clones here, not all; method: immunoSEQ multiplex PCR. Of tens of thousands of clones listed, 88% are singletons. Material: peripheral blood. These receptors were taken from a man at least 80 years old with acute or convalescent COVID-19.

In this sample, this clone turned up a few times. The gene calls are TRBV4-1 and TRBJ1-2, with TRBD1 identical over 8 bases. The CDR3 is made up of 16 amino acids. V shed 4 bases, J shed 7 bases, and the junction held 14 bases outside the gene matches. The germline V gene has CDR1 MGHRA and CDR2 YSYEKL. The CDR3 here is CASSPAQGAGAGGYTF. The CDR3 region has the DNA TGCGCCAGCAGCCCCGCCCAGGGGGCGGGAGCTGGTGGCTACACCTTC.

The count of this clone is one. The J gene is TRBJ1-5, the V gene TRBV19, with 7 bases lining up with TRBD1. Germline lookup yields CDR1 LNHDA and CDR2 SQIVND (reference sequence). V lost 10 bases, J lost 2 bases, and 11 bases stayed unmatched. The CDR3 extends over 15 amino acids. CDR3 DNA sequence: TGTGCCACCCGAGGGGGCGGATCCGGCAATCAGCCCCAGCATTTT. Translation gives CATRGGGSGNQPQHF.

The CDR3: CASSSRGGRGDTQYF. The CDR3 DNA follows: TGTGCCAGCTCGTCCCGCGGGGGGCGTGGAGATACGCAGTATTTT. The chain carries TRBV18 and TRBJ2-3; 8 positions agree with TRBD2. The CDR3 runs 15 residues. Germline lookup yields CDR1 KGHSH and CDR2 LQKENI. J lost 5 bases, V lost 6 bases, and 10 bases had no gene match.

This chain uses TRBV19 with TRBJ1-5; 8 nucleotides match TRBD1. CDR1 is LNHDA, CDR2 SQIVND, per germline (reference sequence). After removal of 6 bases from V and 7 bases from J, the junction contained 8 bases not matched to a gene. This CDR3 contains 14 residues. The CDR3 DNA reads TGTGCCAGTAGCTCGGACAGGGCCTCCCAGCCCCAGCATTTT. This sequence encodes CASSSDRASQPQHF.

The gene calls are TRBV29-1 and TRBJ2-3, with 9 nucleotides matching TRBD1. The V segment lost 0 bases and the J segment 13 bases; nucleotides outside the gene matches: 5. The germline CDR1 and CDR2 sequences are SQVTM and ANQGSEA. The CDR3 extends over 12 amino acids. The CDR3 spells CSVEDGTGIEYF. For the CDR3, the DNA is TGCAGCGTTGAAGACGGGACAGGGATTGAGTATTTT.

In DNA form, the CDR3 reads TGCGCCAGCAGCTTGTCCCTAAGGGACAGGGACACTGAAGCTTTCTTT. It is translated as CASSLSLRDRDTEAFF. The chain employs TRBV5-1 and TRBJ1-1; TRBD1 agrees at 9 bases. The CDR3 extends over 16 amino acids. The junction had 7 bases not matched to a gene; V was cut back by 1 base and J by 3 bases. Germline V gene sequence: CDR1 SGHRS, CDR2 YFSETQ.